This T cell receptor beta chain came from a study of CXCR3-negative and CXCR3-positive naive CD8 T cells. Study-level results: Against CXCR3-negative naive cells, CXCR3-positive naive cells showed more hydrophobic TRB CDR3s.

Subsets of CD8+ T cells were each sorted in triplicate at 300,000 cells apiece. All TRB cDNA libraries came from 5' RACE performed with UMI labels. For each CDR3 protein, TCRdb gives one entry from its re-call of the 5' RACE reads, without DNA. This sample carries about 120,000 distinct CDR3 sequences, with approximately 0.29% going to the ten biggest clones. Germline V lookup: CDR1 SGHVS, CDR2 FQNEAQ. The CDR3 length is 14 residues. On this clonotype: Antigen unknown.

The sequence was obtained from a human donor in good health. Some clones in this sample may be carry-over from other donors' samples. Sequencing was performed on naive CXCR3- CD8+ T cells from blood. As to subset: CD45RO-CCR7+CD27+CD95- naive CD8+ T cells lacking CXCR3 (TNR3-). J is TRBJ2-2 and V is TRBV7-8; TCRdb lists TRBD1, though no DNA is available to test this call. The CDR3 is CAIEQGINTGELFF. Looking up the rest from reference TRBV7-8 and TRBJ2-2 gives the full variable domain: GAGVSQSPRYKVAKRGQDVALRCDPISGHVSLFWYQQALGQGPEFLTYFQNEAQLDKSGLPSDRFFAERPEGSVSTLKIQRTQQEDSAVYLCAIEQGINTGELFFGEGSRLTVL.